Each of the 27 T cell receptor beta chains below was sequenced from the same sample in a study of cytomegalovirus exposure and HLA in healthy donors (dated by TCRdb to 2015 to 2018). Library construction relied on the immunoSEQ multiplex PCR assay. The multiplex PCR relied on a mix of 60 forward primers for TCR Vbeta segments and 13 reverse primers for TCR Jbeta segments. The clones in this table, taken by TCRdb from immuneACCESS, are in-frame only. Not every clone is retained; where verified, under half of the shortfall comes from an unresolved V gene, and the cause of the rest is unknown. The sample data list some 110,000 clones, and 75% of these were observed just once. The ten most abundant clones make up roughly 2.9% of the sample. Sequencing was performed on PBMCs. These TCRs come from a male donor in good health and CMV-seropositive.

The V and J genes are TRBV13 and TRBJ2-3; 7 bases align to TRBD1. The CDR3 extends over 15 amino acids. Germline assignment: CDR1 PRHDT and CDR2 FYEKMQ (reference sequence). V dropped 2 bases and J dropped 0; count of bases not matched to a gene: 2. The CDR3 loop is CASSLPTGSTDTQYF. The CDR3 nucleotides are TGTGCCAGCAGCTTACCGACAGGGAGCACAGATACGCAGTATTTT.

This CDR3 reads CASSVASVGHTEAFF. CDR3 DNA: TGTGCCAGCAGCGTAGCTTCCGTGGGCCACACTGAAGCTTTCTTT. This chain links TRBV9 with TRBJ1-1; D call uncertain. The V and J ends lost 0 bases and 3 bases respectively, with 12 bases between them. CDR1 SGDLS and CDR2 YYNGEE come from the germline V gene. The CDR3 totals 15 residues.

The CDR3 loop is CATRTGNANYGYTF. CDR3 in DNA: TGTGCCACCAGGACAGGCAATGCTAACTATGGCTACACCTTC. J is TRBJ1-2 and V is TRBV28; 7 nucleotides align to TRBD1. CDR3 length: 14 residues. The V and J ends lost 10 bases and 0 bases, in that order; junction bases with no gene match: 8. CDR1 and CDR2 (germline): MDHEN, SYDVKM.

CDR3 residues: CASSIGGGAIQFF. Here the CDR3 DNA reads TGTGCCAGCAGCATTGGCGGGGGGGCGATCCAGTTCTTC. The chain uses TRBV9 and TRBJ2-1, with 9 bases that match TRBD2. The CDR3 extends over 13 amino acids. V shed 4 bases, J shed 13 bases, and the junction held 9 bases outside the gene matches. Germline V gives CDR1 SGDLS, CDR2 YYNGEE. The variable domain in full, with the rest retrieved from reference TRBV9 and TRBJ2-1, is DSGVTQTPKHLITATGQRVTLRCSPRSGDLSVYWYQQSLDQGLQFLIQYYNGEERAKGNILERFSAQQFPDLHSELNLSSLELGDSALYFCASSIGGGAIQFFGPGTRLTVL.

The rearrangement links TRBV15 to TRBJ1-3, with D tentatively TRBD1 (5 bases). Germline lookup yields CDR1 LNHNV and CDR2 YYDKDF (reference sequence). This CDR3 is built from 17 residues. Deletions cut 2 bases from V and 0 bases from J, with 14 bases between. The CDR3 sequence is CATSRPGGEDSGNTIYF. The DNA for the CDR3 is TGTGCCACCAGCAGACCCGGGGGAGAGGACTCTGGAAACACCATATATTTT.

In DNA form, the CDR3 reads TGTGCCAGCAGTGAAGCATTAGGGACAGGCGTTGAAAAACTGTTTTTT. Protein sequence: CASSEALGTGVEKLFF. The V gene is TRBV6-1, the J gene TRBJ1-4, with TRBD1 identical over 8 bases. The V segment lost 0 bases and the J segment 7 bases; nucleotides outside the gene matches: 7. This CDR3 has 16 amino acids. From germline, CDR1 is MNHNS and CDR2 SASEGT.

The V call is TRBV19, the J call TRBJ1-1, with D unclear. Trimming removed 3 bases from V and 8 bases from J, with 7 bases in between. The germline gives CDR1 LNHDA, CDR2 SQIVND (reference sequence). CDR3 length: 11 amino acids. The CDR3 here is CASSIGSEAFF. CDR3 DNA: TGTGCCAGTAGTATCGGTTCCGAAGCTTTCTTT.

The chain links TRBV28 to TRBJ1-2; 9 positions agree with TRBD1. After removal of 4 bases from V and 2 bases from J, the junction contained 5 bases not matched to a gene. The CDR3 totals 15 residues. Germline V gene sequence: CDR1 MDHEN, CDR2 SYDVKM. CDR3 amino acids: CASSSQTGGNYGYTF. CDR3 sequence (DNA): TGTGCCAGCAGTTCTCAAACAGGGGGCAACTATGGCTACACCTTC.

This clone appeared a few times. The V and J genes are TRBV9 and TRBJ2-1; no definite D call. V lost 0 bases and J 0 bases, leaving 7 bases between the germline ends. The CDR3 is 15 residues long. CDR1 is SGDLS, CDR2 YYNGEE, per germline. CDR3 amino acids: CASSVAVSSYNEQFF. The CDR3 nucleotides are TGTGCCAGCAGCGTAGCCGTTAGCTCCTACAATGAGCAGTTCTTC.

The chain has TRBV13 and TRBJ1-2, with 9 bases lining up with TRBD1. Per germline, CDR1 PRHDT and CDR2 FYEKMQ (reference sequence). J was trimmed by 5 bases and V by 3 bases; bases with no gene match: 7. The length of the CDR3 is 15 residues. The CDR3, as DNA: TGTGCCAGCAGCTTGTCCGGGACAGGGAGGTATGGCTACACCTTC. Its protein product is CASSLSGTGRYGYTF.

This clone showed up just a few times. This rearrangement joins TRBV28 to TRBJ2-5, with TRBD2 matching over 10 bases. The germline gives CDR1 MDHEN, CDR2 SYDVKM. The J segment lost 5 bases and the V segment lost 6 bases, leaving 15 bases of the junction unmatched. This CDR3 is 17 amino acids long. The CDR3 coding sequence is TGTGCCAGCAGGGGGTGGGGTAGCGGGAGGTTCAGGGAGACCCAGTACTTC. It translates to CASRGWGSGRFRETQYF.

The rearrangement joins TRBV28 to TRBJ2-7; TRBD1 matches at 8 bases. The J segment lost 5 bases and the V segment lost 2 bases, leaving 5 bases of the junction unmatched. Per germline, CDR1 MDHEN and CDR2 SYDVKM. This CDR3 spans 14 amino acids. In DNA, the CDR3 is TGTGCCAGCAGTTTACAGGGGGCCACCGACGAGCAGTACTTC. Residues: CASSLQGATDEQYF.

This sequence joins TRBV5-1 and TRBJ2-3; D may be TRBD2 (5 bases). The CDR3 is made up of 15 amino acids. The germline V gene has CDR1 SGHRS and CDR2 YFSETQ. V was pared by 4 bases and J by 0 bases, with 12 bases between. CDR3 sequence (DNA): TGCGCCAGCAGCACGGACTTACCTAGCACAGATACGCAGTATTTT. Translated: CASSTDLPSTDTQYF.

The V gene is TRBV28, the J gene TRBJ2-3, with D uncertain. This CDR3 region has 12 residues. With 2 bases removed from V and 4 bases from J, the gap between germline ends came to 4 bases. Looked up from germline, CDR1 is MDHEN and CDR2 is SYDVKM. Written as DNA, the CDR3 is TGTGCCAGCAGTTTAGGCCCAGATACGCAGTATTTT. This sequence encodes CASSLGPDTQYF. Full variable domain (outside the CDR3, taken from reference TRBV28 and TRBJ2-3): DVKVTQSSRYLVKRTGEKVFLECVQDMDHENMFWYRQDPGLGLRLIYFSYDVKMKEKGDIPEGYSVSREKKERFSLILESASTNQTSMYLCASSLGPDTQYFGPGTRLTVL.

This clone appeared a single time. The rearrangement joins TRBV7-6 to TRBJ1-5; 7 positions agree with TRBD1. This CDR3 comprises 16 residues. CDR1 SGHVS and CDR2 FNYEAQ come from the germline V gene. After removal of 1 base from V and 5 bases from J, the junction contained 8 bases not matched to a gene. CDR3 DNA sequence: TGTGCCAGCAGCTTAGGTCCTGCAGGGGGTTATCAGCCCCAGCATTTT. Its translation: CASSLGPAGGYQPQHF.

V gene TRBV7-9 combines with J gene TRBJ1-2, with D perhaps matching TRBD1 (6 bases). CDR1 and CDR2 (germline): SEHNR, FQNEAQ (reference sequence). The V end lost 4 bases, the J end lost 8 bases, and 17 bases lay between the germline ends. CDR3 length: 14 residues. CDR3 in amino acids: CASSSLGAGVGYTF. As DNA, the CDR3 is TGTGCCAGCAGCTCCTTGGGGGCCGGCGTAGGCTACACCTTC.

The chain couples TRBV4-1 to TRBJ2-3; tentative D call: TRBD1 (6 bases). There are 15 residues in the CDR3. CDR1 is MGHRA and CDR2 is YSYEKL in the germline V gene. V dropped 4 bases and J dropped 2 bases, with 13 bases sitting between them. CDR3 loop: CASSPQTGNTDTQYF. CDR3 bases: TGCGCCAGCAGCCCCCAAACAGGGAACACAGATACGCAGTATTTT.

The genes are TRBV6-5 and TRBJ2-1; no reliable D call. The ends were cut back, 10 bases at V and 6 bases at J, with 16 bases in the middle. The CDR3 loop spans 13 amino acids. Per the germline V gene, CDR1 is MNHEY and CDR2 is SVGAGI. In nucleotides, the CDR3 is TGTGCCATCACTATCCCCCTCACCAATGAGCAGTTCTTC. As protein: CAITIPLTNEQFF.

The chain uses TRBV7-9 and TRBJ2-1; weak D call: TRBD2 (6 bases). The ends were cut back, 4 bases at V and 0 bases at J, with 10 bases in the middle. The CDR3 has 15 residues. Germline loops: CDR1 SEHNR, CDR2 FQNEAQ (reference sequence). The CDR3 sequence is CASSSGAASYNEQFF. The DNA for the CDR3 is TGTGCCAGCAGCTCGGGAGCAGCCTCCTACAATGAGCAGTTCTTC.

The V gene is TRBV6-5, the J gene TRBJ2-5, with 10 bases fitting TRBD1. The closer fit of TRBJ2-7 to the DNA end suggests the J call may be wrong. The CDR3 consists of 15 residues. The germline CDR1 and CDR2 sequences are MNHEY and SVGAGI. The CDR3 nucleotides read TGTGCCAGCAGTTACCGGGACAGGGGCTATTACGAGCAGTACTTC. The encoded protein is CASSYRDRGYYEQYF.

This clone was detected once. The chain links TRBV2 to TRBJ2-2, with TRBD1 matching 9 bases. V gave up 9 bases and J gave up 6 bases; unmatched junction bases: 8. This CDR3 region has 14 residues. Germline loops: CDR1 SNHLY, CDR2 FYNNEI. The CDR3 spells CASKTGTGPGELFF. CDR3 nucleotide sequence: TGTGCCAGTAAAACCGGGACAGGGCCCGGGGAGCTGTTTTTT.

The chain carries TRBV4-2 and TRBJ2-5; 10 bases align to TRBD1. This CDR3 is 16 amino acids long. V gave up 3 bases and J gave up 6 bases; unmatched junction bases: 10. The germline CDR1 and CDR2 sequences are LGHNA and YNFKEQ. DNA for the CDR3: TGTGCCAGCAGCCATGCTCCGGGACAGGGGCAAAAGACCCAGTACTTC. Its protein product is CASSHAPGQGQKTQYF.

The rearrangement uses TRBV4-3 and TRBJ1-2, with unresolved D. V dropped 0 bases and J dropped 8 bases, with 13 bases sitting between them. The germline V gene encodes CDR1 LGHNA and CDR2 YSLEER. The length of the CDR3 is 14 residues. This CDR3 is CASSQDLRVRGYTF. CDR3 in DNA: TGCGCCAGCAGCCAAGATCTCCGAGTTCGAGGCTACACCTTC.

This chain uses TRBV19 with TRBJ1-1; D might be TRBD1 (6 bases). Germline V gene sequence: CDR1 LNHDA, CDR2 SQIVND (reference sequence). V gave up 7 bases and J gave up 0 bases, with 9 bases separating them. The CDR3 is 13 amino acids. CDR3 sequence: CASTEGVNTEAFF. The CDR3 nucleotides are TGTGCCAGTACTGAGGGGGTGAACACTGAAGCTTTCTTT.

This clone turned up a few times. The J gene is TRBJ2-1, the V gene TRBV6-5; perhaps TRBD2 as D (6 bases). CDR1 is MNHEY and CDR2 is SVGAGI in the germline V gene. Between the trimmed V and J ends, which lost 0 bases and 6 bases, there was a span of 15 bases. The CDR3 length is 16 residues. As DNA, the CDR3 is TGTGCCAGCAGTTACTCGTTTGGGGGGTACGCCAATGAGCAGTTCTTC. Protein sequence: CASSYSFGGYANEQFF.

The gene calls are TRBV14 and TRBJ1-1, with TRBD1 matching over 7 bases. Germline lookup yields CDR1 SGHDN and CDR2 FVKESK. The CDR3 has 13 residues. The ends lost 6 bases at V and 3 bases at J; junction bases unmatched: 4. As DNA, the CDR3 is TGTGCCAGCAGGCGTGGACAGGACACTGAAGCTTTCTTT. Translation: CASRRGQDTEAFF. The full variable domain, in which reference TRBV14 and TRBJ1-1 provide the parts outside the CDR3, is EAGVTQFPSHSVIEKGQTVTLRCDPISGHDNLYWYRRVMGKEIKFLLHFVKESKQDESGMPNNRFLAERTGGTYSTLKVQPAELEDSGVYFCASRRGQDTEAFFGQGTRLTVV.

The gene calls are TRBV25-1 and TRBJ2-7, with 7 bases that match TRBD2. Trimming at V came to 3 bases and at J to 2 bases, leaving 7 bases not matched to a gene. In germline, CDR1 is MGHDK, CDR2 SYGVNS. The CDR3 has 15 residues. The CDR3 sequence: CASSESWGGAYEQYF. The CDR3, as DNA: TGTGCCAGCAGTGAGTCCTGGGGGGGAGCCTACGAGCAGTACTTC.